A single sample gave rise to the 4 T cell receptor beta chains below, sequenced in a study of blood T cell repertoires in COVID-19. Profiled with immunoSEQ multiplex PCR; TCRdb holds only in-frame clones, not every one. Of roughly 52,000 clones in the sample, 82% were seen once. Sequencing input: peripheral blood. The receptors come from a man older than 75 with COVID-19, enrolled during active disease.

J is TRBJ1-4 and V is TRBV19, with D uncertain. Germline lookup yields CDR1 LNHDA and CDR2 SQIVND (reference sequence). Between the trimmed V and J ends, which lost 5 bases and 7 bases, there was a span of 14 bases. CDR3 length equals 14 residues. CDR3 in DNA: TGTGCCAGTAGTCCGGCGGGCGTGGGTGAAAAACTGTTTTTT. The encoded protein is CASSPAGVGEKLFF.

The V call is TRBV15, the J call TRBJ2-1; D is ambiguous. The germline gives CDR1 LNHNV, CDR2 YYDKDF (reference sequence). V lost 1 base, J lost 10 bases, and 11 bases lay in between. The CDR3 runs to 13 residues. CDR3 loop: CATSRAITEEQFF. Written as DNA, the CDR3 is TGTGCCACCAGCAGAGCTATCACAGAGGAGCAGTTCTTC.

The rearrangement joins TRBV30 to TRBJ1-1; perhaps TRBD1 as D (6 bases). V was trimmed by 1 base and J by 3 bases, leaving 9 bases between them. The germline CDR1 and CDR2 sequences are GTSNPN and SVGIG (reference sequence). This CDR3 has 13 residues. CDR3 nucleotide sequence: TGTGCCTGGAGTGGGTCAGGGGACACTGAAGCTTTCTTT. Protein: CAWSGSGDTEAFF.

The chain has TRBV28 and TRBJ1-5, with 10 nucleotides matching TRBD1. The germline gives CDR1 MDHEN, CDR2 SYDVKM. V gave up 11 bases and J gave up 4 bases; unmatched junction bases: 8. CDR3 length: 14 amino acids. CDR3 loop: CAGATGGRNQPQHF. The CDR3 bases are TGTGCCGGGGCGACAGGGGGCCGGAATCAGCCCCAGCATTTT.